The present TCR beta chain was sequenced within a study of cytomegalovirus exposure and HLA in healthy donors. Across the whole study: There were 100 million to 130 million unique TCR beta sequences, drawn from 180 million or so T cells, in an earlier analysis. Genotyping showed 81% of roughly 390 donors falling in the Caucasian-associated ancestry cluster. Study results and caveats: There were some V segments, including TRBV6-2 and TRBV6-3, excluded as indistinguishable.

CDR1 and CDR2 (germline): MNHNS, SASEGT. The CDR3 has 15 amino acids. V dropped 1 base and J dropped 4 bases, with 14 bases sitting between them. With respect to this clone: As yet, its antigen is unknown.

It was with 60 Vbeta and 13 Jbeta primers that the PCR ran. Repertoires were generated with immunoSEQ multiplex PCR, while TCRdb's copy carries only in-frame clones and drops some. The sample yields about 140,000 clones, 60% to 85% seen once. V usage is TRBV6-1 and J usage is TRBJ2-7, with a weak D call TRBD1 (5 bases). This TCR derives from a male donor in good health and CMV-seropositive. Material: PBMCs. This chain's CDR3 is CASSEGSPGIYEQYF. CDR3 DNA sequence: TGTGCCAGCAGTGAAGGATCCCCAGGGATTTACGAGCAGTACTTC.